The 19 T cell receptor beta chains given below trace back to one sample, sequenced in a study of cytomegalovirus exposure and HLA in healthy donors. This PCR relied on a set of 60 Vbeta primers and 13 Jbeta primers. The data were produced by immunoSEQ multiplex PCR, yet TCRdb's version contains in-frame clones alone and is incomplete. The sample has approximately 180,000 clones; 70% to 90% are singletons. The sequenced material came from PBMCs. These receptor sequences come from a woman aged 18-30 years in good health and CMV-seronegative.

V usage is TRBV27 and J usage is TRBJ1-2; no clear D. Germline CDR1 is MNHEY and CDR2 is SMNVEV (reference sequence). V shed 6 bases and J shed 1 base, with 9 bases lying between them. This CDR3 is built from 13 residues. CDR3 residues: CASSPVNNYGYTF. CDR3 DNA sequence: TGTGCCAGCAGCCCGGTTAATAACTATGGCTACACCTTC.

V usage is TRBV7-2 and J usage is TRBJ1-1; possible D gene TRBD1, 6 bases. The CDR3 loop spans 13 amino acids. V was pared by 3 bases and J by 4 bases, with 9 bases between. Germline V lookup: CDR1 SGHTA, CDR2 FQGNSA. CDR3 DNA: TGTGCCAGCAGCTTGGGGGGGCCCACTGAAGCTTTCTTT. Translating gives CASSLGGPTEAFF. The whole variable domain, remainder taken from reference TRBV7-2 and TRBJ1-1, is GAGVSQSPSNKVTEKGKDVELRCDPISGHTALYWYRQSLGQGLEFLIYFQGNSAPDKSGLPSDRFSAERTGGSVSTLTIQRTQQEDSAVYLCASSLGGPTEAFFGQGTRLTVV.

This rearrangement joins TRBV28 to TRBJ2-7; D perhaps matches TRBD1 (6 bases). The germline V and J ends were trimmed by 1 base and 4 bases, with 8 bases remaining between them. The CDR3 contains 13 residues. From germline, CDR1 is MDHEN and CDR2 SYDVKM. The CDR3 is CASSLYRAYEQYF. The DNA for the CDR3 is TGTGCCAGCAGTTTATACAGGGCGTACGAGCAGTACTTC.

This clone came up once. The V gene is TRBV6-6, the J gene TRBJ2-7, with TRBD1 matching 8 bases. This CDR3 contains 15 residues. Germline V gives CDR1 MNHNY, CDR2 SVGAGI (reference sequence). The V gene end was trimmed by 7 bases and the J gene end by 3 bases; junction bases not matched to a gene: 11. The CDR3 nucleotides are TGTGCCAGCACCGAAGGGGCAGGGGGCTTCTACGAGCAGTACTTC. The encoded protein is CASTEGAGGFYEQYF.

The J gene is TRBJ2-2, the V gene TRBV19; tentative D call: TRBD2 (5 bases). This CDR3 contains 15 residues. CDR1 LNHDA and CDR2 SQIVND come from the germline V gene (reference sequence). Trimming took 6 bases from V and 5 from J, leaving 16 bases between them. CDR3 DNA: TGTGCCAGTAGATTGGCGAGGGCCGTTACCGGGGAGCTGTTTTTT. As protein: CASRLARAVTGELFF.

The genes are TRBV13 and TRBJ2-1, with D maybe TRBD1 (6 bases). V lost 4 bases, J lost 5 bases, and 9 bases lay in between. Germline CDR1 PRHDT, CDR2 FYEKMQ (reference sequence). The CDR3 spans 13 residues. The CDR3 bases are TGTGCCAGCAGCTCCCGGACAGACAATGAGCAGTTCTTC. This codes for CASSSRTDNEQFF.

This chain joins TRBV5-5 and TRBJ2-2, with 9 bases lining up with TRBD1. The length of the CDR3 is 17 residues. After removal of 2 bases from V and 5 bases from J, the junction contained 10 bases not matched to a gene. Per the germline V gene, CDR1 is SGHKS and CDR2 is YYEKEE (reference sequence). CDR3 sequence: CASSLLETGGLTGELFF. The DNA of the CDR3 is TGTGCCAGCAGCTTACTTGAGACAGGGGGGTTGACCGGGGAGCTGTTTTTT.

The CDR3 DNA follows: TGTGCCAGCAGAGGGGACTACACCTACAATGAGCAGTTCTTC. Translation: CASRGDYTYNEQFF. V is TRBV6-5 and J is TRBJ2-1; 7 bases map to TRBD2. Germline lookup yields CDR1 MNHEY and CDR2 SVGAGI. Trimming took 6 bases from V and 2 from J; bases not matched to a gene: 4. CDR3 length: 14 amino acids.

The rearrangement uses TRBV7-9 and TRBJ1-3, with D tentatively TRBD1 (5 bases). Germline assignment: CDR1 SEHNR and CDR2 FQNEAQ (reference sequence). This CDR3 comprises 14 residues. V gave up 7 bases and J gave up 0 bases, with 10 bases separating them. Written as DNA, the CDR3 is TGTGCCAGCAATACTGACAGCTCTGGAAACACCATATATTTT. Translation: CASNTDSSGNTIYF.

The gene calls are TRBV7-9 and TRBJ2-7, with TRBD1 identical over 9 bases. From germline, CDR1 is SEHNR and CDR2 FQNEAQ (reference sequence). V dropped 4 bases and J dropped 5; count of bases not matched to a gene: 12. The CDR3 totals 16 residues. CDR3 DNA sequence: TGTGCCAGCAGCTCCATACAGGGGGCGTCTATGGACGAGCAGTACTTC. Translation: CASSSIQGASMDEQYF.

This chain connects TRBV28 to TRBJ2-1, with 12 nucleotides matching TRBD2. V dropped 3 bases and J dropped 3; count of bases not matched to a gene: 6. Germline V gene sequence: CDR1 MDHEN, CDR2 SYDVKM. The CDR3 covers 17 residues. The CDR3 spells CASSLGGLAGNYNEQFF. The DNA for the CDR3 is TGTGCCAGCAGTTTGGGGGGACTAGCGGGCAACTACAATGAGCAGTTCTTC.

Worth noting for this clone: One end of the junction fails to match germline, which may point to a read error. The sample carries other DNA sequences with the same CDR3. V gene TRBV6-1 combines with J gene TRBJ2-2; TRBD2 is a possible D gene (5 bases). This CDR3 is 12 amino acids long. Per germline, CDR1 MNHNS and CDR2 SASEGT. As DNA, the CDR3 is TGTGCCAGCAGCGACTATAATCCAGAGCCGTTTTTT. Protein sequence: CASSDYNPEPFF.

This sequence joins TRBV6-1 and TRBJ2-3, with D maybe TRBD2 (6 bases). Germline assignment: CDR1 MNHNS and CDR2 SASEGT. V was trimmed by 9 bases and J by 6 bases, leaving 19 bases between them. This CDR3 has 14 amino acids. CDR3 in amino acids: CASFPGLPSDTQYF. CDR3 DNA: TGTGCCAGTTTTCCGGGACTCCCATCCGATACGCAGTATTTT.

J is TRBJ1-1 and V is TRBV5-8, with D maybe TRBD1 (6 bases). Trimming left V 3 bases short and J 4 bases short, with 13 bases between. The length of the CDR3 is 14 residues. CDR1 is SGHTS, CDR2 YDEGEE, per germline. The DNA for the CDR3 is TGTGCCAGCAGCTCACAGGGTATGGCCACTGAAGCTTTCTTT. Residues: CASSSQGMATEAFF.

The V call is TRBV5-1, the J call TRBJ1-2; D is perhaps TRBD1 (6 bases). The CDR3 spans 14 residues. The germline gives CDR1 SGHRS, CDR2 YFSETQ. The ends were cut back, 2 bases at V and 4 bases at J, with 12 bases in the middle. CDR3 region: CASSFREGGYGYTF. CDR3 DNA sequence: TGCGCCAGCAGCTTTAGGGAAGGGGGCTATGGCTACACCTTC.

V gene TRBV9 combines with J gene TRBJ1-3, with a tentative D call TRBD1 (6 bases). CDR1 is SGDLS and CDR2 is YYNGEE in the germline V gene. Trimming left V 0 bases short and J 4 bases short, with 11 bases between. CDR3 length: 15 residues. The CDR3 nucleotides are TGTGCCAGCAGCGTAGGGTGGACAGCCGGAAACACCATATATTTT. Protein product: CASSVGWTAGNTIYF.

This chain joins TRBV19 and TRBJ2-7; 10 nucleotides align to TRBD2. Per germline, CDR1 LNHDA and CDR2 SQIVND (reference sequence). The CDR3 runs 15 residues. Losses at the gene ends were 7 bases for V and 2 bases for J; bases not matched to a gene: 8. The CDR3 here is CASMETSGSAYEQYF. The CDR3 nucleotides read TGTGCCAGTATGGAGACTAGCGGGTCGGCCTACGAGCAGTACTTC.

The V call is TRBV27, the J call TRBJ2-7; possible D gene TRBD2, 5 bases. CDR1 and CDR2 (germline): MNHEY, SMNVEV (reference sequence). V was clipped by 2 bases and J by 4 bases, with 6 bases between them. The CDR3 is made up of 12 amino acids. The CDR3 loop reads CASSLRGYEQYF. CDR3 in DNA: TGTGCCAGCAGTTTAAGAGGGTACGAGCAGTACTTC.

On this clone itself: An end of the junction differs from the germline gene, which may be a read error. This chain joins TRBV7-7 and TRBJ2-3; D is uncertain. The CDR3 consists of 15 residues. Germline V gives CDR1 SSHAT, CDR2 FNYEAQ (reference sequence). The CDR3 protein is CASSSLAETTDTQYF. As DNA, the CDR3 is TGTGCTAGCAGCTCCCTGGCCGAAACCACAGATACGCAGTATTTT.